The clone carrying this T cell receptor beta chain was recorded once. Its antigen is currently unknown. Authors' analysis steps: With immunoSEQ giving junction-only sequences and no quality scores, filtering differed. Some clones are missing from TCRdb's copy, which holds only in-frame ones; the method was immunoSEQ multiplex PCR. V and J calls and clone size are those listed in that table; D and trimming were worked out from the DNA. Here the sample spans around 1.1 million clones, approximately 80% being singletons. These data belong to a study of shared clonotypes between healthy human individuals. Whole-study results and caveats: Rarefaction demonstrated incomplete sorted-subset sequencing despite large depth. On the whole, naive subsets had larger estimated richness than memory subsets had.

The sequence derives from a young man in good health. Some clones in this sample may be carry-over from other donors' samples. The material sequenced was memory CD4+ T cells from PBMCs. Specified subset: CD45RA-negative fraction.

CDR3 DNA sequence: TGTGCCAGCGGAAAGCTCAACACTGAAGCTTTCTTT. This sequence encodes CASGKLNTEAFF. This chain connects TRBV28 to TRBJ1-1; the D is unclear. V shed 8 bases and J shed 2 bases, with 9 bases lying between them. Germline loops: CDR1 MDHEN, CDR2 SYDVKM. CDR3 length equals 12 residues.